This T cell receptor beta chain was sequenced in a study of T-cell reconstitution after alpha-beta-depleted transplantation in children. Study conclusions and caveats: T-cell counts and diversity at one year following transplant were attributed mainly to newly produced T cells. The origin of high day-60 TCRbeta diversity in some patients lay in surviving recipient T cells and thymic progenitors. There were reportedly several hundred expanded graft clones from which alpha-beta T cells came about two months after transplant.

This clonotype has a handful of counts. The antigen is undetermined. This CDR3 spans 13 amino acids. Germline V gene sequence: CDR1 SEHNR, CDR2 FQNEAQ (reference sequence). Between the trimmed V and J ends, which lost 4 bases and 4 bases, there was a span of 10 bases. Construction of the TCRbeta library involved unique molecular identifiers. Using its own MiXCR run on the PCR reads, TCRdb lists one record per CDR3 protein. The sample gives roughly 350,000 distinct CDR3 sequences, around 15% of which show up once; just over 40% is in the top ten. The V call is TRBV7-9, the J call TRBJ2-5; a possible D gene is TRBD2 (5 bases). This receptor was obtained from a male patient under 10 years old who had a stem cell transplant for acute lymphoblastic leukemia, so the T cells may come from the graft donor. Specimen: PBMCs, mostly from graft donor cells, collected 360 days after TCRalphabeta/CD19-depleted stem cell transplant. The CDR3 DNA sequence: TGTGCCAGCAGCTCCGGACTCCCAGAGACCCAGTACTTC. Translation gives CASSSGLPETQYF. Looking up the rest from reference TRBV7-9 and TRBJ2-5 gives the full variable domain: DTGVSQNPRHKITKRGQNVTFRCDPISEHNRLYWYRQTLGQGPEFLTYFQNEAQLEKSRLLSDRFSAERPKGSFSTLEIQRTEQGDSAMYLCASSSGLPETQYFGPGTRLLVL.